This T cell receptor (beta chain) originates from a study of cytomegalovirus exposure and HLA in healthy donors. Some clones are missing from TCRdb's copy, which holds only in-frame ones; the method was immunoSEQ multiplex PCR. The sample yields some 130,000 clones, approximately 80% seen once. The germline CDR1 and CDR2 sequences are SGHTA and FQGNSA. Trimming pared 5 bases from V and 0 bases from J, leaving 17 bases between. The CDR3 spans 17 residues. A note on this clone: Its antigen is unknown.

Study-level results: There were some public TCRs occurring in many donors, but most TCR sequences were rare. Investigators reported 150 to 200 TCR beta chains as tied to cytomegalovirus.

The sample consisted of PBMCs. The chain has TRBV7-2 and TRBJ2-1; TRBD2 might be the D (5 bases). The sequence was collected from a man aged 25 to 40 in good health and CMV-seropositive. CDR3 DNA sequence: TGTGCCAGCAGCCTCGTGGCTAGCTGGAGCTCCTACAATGAGCAGTTCTTC. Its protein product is CASSLVASWSSYNEQFF.